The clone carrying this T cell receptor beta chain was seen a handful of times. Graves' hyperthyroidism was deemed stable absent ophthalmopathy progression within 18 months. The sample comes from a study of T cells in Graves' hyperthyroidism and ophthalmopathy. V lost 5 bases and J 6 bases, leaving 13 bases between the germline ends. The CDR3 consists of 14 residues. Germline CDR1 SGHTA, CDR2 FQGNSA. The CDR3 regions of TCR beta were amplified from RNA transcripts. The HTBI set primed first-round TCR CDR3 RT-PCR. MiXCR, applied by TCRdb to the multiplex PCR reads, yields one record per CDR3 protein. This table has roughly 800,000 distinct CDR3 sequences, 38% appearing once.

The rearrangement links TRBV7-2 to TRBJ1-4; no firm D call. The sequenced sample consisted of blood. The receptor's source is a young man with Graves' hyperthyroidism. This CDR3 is CASSPTKEHEKLFF. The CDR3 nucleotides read TGTGCCAGCAGCCCTACAAAGGAGCATGAAAAACTGTTTTTT. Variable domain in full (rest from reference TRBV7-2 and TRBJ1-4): GAGVSQSPSNKVTEKGKDVELRCDPISGHTALYWYRQSLGQGLEFLIYFQGNSAPDKSGLPSDRFSAERTGGSVSTLTIQRTQQEDSAVYLCASSPTKEHEKLFFGSGTQLSVL.